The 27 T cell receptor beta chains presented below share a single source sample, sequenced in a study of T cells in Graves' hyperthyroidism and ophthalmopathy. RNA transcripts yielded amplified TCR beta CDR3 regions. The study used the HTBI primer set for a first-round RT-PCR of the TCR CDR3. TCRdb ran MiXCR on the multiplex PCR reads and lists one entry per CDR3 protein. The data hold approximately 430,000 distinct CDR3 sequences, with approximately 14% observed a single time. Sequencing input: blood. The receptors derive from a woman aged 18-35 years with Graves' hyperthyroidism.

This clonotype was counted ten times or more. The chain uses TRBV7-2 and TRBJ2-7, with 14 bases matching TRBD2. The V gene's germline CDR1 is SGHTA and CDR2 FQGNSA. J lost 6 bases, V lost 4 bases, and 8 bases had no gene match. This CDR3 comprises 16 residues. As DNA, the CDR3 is TGTGCCAGCAGCTATACGGGACTAGCGGGGGTTGGCGAGCAGTACTTC. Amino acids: CASSYTGLAGVGEQYF.

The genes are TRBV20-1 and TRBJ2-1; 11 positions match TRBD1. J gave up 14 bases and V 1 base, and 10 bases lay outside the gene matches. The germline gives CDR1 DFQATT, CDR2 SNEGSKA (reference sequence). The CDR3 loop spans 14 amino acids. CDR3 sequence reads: CSARAGTGGGGEFF. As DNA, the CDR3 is TGCAGTGCTAGAGCCGGGACAGGGGGAGGAGGAGAGTTCTTC.

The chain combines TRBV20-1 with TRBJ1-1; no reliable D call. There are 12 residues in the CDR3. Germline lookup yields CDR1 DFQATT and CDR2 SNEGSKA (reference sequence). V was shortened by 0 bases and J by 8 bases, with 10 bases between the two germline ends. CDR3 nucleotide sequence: TGCAGTGCTAGAGACTGGCGGCGGGAAGCTTTCTTT. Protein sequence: CSARDWRREAFF.

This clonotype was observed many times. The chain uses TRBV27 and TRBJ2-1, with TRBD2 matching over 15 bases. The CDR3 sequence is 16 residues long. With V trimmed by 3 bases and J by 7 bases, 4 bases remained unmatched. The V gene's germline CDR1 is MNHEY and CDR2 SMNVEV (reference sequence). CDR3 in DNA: TGTGCCAGCAGTTTCCGGACTAGCGGGGGGGGGAATGAGCAGTTCTTC. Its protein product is CASSFRTSGGGNEQFF.

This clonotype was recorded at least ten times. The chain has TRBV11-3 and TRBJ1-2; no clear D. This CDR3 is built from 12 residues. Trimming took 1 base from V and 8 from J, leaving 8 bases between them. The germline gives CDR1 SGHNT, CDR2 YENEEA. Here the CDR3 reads CASSLGLAGYTF. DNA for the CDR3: TGTGCCAGCAGCTTAGGCCTGGCGGGCTACACCTTC.

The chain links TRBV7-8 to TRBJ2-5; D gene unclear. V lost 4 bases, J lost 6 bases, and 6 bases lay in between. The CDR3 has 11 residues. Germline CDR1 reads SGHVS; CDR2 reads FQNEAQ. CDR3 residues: CASSSVKTQYF. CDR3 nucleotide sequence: TGTGCCAGCAGCTCAGTGAAGACCCAGTACTTC.

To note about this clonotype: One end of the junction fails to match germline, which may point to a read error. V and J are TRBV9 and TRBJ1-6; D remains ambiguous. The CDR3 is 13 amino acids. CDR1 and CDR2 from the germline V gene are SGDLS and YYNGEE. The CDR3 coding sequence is TGCGCCAGCAATCTCTTGGGGAATTCACCCCTCCACTTT. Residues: CASNLLGNSPLHF.

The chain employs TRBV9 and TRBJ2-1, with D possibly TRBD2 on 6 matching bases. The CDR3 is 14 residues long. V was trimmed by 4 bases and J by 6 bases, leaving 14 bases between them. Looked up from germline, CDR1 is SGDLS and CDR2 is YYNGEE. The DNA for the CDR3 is TGTGCCAGCAGCCTAAGATCCGGGGGCAATGAGCAGTTCTTC. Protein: CASSLRSGGNEQFF. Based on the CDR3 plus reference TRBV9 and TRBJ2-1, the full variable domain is DSGVTQTPKHLITATGQRVTLRCSPRSGDLSVYWYQQSLDQGLQFLIQYYNGEERAKGNILERFSAQQFPDLHSELNLSSLELGDSALYFCASSLRSGGNEQFFGPGTRLTVL.

CDR3 coding DNA: TGCAGTGCAACAGGGGGACCCAATCAGCCCCAGCATTTT. Translation gives CSATGGPNQPQHF. The chain employs TRBV20-1 and TRBJ1-5, with 8 bases fitting TRBD1. CDR3 length: 13 amino acids. Germline-derived CDR1 and CDR2 are DFQATT and SNEGSKA (reference sequence). Trimming took 6 bases from V and 3 from J; bases not matched to a gene: 4.

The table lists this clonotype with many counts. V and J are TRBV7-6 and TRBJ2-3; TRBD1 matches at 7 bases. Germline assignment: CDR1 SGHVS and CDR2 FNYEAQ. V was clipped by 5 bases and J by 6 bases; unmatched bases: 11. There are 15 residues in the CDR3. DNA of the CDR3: TGTGCCAGCAGCCCCGGACAGGTCCTCCGGGATACGCAGTATTTT. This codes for CASSPGQVLRDTQYF.

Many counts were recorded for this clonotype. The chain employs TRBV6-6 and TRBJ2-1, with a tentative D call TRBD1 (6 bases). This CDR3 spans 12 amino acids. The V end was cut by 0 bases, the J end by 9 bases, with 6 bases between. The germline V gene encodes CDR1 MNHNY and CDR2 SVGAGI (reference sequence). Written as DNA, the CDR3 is TGTGCCAGCAGTTACTCCAGGGGTGAGCAGTTCTTC. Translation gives CASSYSRGEQFF.

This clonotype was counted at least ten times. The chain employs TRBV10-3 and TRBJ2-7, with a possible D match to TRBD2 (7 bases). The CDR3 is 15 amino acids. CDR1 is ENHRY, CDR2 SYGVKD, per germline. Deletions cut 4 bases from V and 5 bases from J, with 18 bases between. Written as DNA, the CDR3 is TGTGCCATCAGTGGACTAGCCGGGGGACACGACGAGCAGTACTTC. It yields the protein CAISGLAGGHDEQYF.

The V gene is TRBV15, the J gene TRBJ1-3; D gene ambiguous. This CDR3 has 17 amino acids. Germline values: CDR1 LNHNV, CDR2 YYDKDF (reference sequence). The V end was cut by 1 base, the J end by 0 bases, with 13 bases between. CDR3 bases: TGTGCCACCAGCAGAGCATGGCAGACTAGCTCTGGAAACACCATATATTTT. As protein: CATSRAWQTSSGNTIYF.

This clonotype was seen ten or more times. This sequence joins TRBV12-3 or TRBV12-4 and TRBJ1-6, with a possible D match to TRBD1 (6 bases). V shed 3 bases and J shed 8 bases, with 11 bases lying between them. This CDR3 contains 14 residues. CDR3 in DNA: TGTGCCAGCAGTTTGAGGGGGTTTGATTCACCCCTCCACTTT. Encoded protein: CASSLRGFDSPLHF.

As DNA, the CDR3 is TGTGCCAGTAGTATCGGGTATGGTAACACTGAAGCTTTCTTT. This encodes CASSIGYGNTEAFF. The rearrangement links TRBV19 to TRBJ1-1; no reliable D call. This CDR3 is built from 14 residues. CDR1 LNHDA and CDR2 SQIVND come from the germline V gene (reference sequence). Trimming removed 3 bases at V and 2 bases at J, with 10 bases between.

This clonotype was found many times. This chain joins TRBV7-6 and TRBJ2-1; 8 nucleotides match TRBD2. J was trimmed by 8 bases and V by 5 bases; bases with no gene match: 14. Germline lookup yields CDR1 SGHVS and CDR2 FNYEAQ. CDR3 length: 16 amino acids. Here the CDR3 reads CASSPRIPGLVYEQFF. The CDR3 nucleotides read TGTGCCAGCAGCCCGCGGATACCGGGACTAGTCTATGAGCAGTTCTTC.

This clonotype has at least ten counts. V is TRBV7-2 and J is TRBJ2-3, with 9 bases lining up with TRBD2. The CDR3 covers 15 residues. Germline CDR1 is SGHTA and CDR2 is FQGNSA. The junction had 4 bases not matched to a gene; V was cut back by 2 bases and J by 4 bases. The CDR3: CASSLSLAGADTQYF. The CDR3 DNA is TGTGCCAGCAGCTTATCACTAGCGGGTGCAGATACGCAGTATTTT. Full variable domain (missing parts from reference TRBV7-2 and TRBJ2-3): GAGVSQSPSNKVTEKGKDVELRCDPISGHTALYWYRQSLGQGLEFLIYFQGNSAPDKSGLPSDRFSAERTGGSVSTLTIQRTQQEDSAVYLCASSLSLAGADTQYFGPGTRLTVL.

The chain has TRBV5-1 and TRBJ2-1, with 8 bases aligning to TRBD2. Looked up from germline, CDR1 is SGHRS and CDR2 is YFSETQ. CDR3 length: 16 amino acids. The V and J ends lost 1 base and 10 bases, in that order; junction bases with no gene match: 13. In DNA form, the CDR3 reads TGCGCCAGCAGCTTGTTTATGACTAGCGTTCCCCCGGAGCAGTTCTTC. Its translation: CASSLFMTSVPPEQFF.

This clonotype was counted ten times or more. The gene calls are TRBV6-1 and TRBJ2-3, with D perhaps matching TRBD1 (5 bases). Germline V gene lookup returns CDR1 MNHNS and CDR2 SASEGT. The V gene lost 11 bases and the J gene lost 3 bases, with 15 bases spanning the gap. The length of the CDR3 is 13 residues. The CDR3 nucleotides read TGTGCCGTCAGGGAATTGGGGACAGATACGCAGTATTTT. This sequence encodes CAVRELGTDTQYF.

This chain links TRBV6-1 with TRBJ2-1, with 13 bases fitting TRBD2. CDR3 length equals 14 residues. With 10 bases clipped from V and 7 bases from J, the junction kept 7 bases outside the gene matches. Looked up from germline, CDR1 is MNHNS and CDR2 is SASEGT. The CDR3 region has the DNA TGTGCCAACAGATCACTAGCGGGAGGGAATGAGCAGTTCTTC. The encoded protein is CANRSLAGGNEQFF.

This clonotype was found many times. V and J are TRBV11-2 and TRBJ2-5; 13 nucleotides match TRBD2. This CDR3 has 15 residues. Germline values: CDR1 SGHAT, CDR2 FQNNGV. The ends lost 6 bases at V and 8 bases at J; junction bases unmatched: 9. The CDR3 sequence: CASRLGLAGVDTQYF. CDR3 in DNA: TGTGCCAGCAGACTAGGACTAGCGGGAGTTGATACCCAGTACTTC.

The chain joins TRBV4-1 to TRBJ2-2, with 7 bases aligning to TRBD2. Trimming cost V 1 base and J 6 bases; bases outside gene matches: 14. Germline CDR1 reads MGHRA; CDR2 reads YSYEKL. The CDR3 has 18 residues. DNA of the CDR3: TGCGCCAGCAGCCAAGCGATGCGTTGGGGGGGTCCGGCCGGGGAGCTGTTTTTT. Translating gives CASSQAMRWGGPAGELFF.

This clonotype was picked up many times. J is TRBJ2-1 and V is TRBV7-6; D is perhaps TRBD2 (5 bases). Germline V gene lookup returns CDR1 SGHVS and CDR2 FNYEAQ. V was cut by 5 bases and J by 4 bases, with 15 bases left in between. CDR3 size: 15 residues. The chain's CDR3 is CASSLSGGEYNEQFF. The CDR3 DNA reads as TGTGCCAGCAGCCTCAGCGGCGGAGAATACAATGAGCAGTTCTTC.

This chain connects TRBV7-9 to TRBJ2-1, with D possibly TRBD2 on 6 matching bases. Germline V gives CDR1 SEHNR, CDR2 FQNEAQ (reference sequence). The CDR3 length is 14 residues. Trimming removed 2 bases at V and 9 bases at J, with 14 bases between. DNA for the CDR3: TGTGCCAGCAGCTTACCGGCGGGGCGCGGTGAGCAGTTCTTC. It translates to CASSLPAGRGEQFF.

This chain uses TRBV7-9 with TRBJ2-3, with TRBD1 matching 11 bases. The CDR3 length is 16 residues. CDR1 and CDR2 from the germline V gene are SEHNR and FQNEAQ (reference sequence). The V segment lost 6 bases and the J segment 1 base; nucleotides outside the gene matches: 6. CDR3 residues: CASSQPGQGGTDTQYF. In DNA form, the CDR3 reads TGTGCCAGCAGTCAACCGGGACAGGGGGGCACAGATACGCAGTATTTT. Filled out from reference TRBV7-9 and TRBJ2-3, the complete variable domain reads DTGVSQNPRHKITKRGQNVTFRCDPISEHNRLYWYRQTLGQGPEFLTYFQNEAQLEKSRLLSDRFSAERPKGSFSTLEIQRTEQGDSAMYLCASSQPGQGGTDTQYFGPGTRLTVL.

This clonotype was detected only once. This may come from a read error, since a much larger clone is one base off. The CDR3 protein is CASIVGTVAYNEQFF. For the CDR3, the DNA is TGCGCCAGCATCGTCGGCACGGTGGCCTACAATGAGCAGTTCTTC. V is TRBV4-1 and J is TRBJ2-1, with D unresolved. Trimming removed 7 bases from V and 2 bases from J, with 15 bases in between. Germline assignment: CDR1 MGHRA and CDR2 YSYEKL. The CDR3 loop spans 15 amino acids.

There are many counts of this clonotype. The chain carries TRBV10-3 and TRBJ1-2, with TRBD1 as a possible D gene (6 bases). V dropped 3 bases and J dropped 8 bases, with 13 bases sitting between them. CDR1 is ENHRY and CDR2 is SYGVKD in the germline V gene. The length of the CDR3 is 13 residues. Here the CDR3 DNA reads TGTGCCATCAGTGATTCAGGGGAACGAGGCTACACCTTC. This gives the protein CAISDSGERGYTF.